This paragraph covers one TCR beta chain sequence. This PCR relied on a set of 60 Vbeta primers and 13 Jbeta primers. Sequencing was performed with immunoSEQ multiplex PCR; in TCRdb, only in-frame clones are kept and a portion is missing. The sample carries approximately 50,000 clones, 45% to 70% recorded once. This sample is part of a study of cytomegalovirus exposure and HLA in healthy donors. Per the germline V gene, CDR1 is PRHDT and CDR2 is FYEKMQ (reference sequence). CDR3 length: 15 residues. The trim removed 4 bases at V and 6 bases at J, leaving 7 bases unmatched. This TCR was recovered from a human donor in good health. The genes are TRBV13 and TRBJ2-2, with 8 bases that match TRBD2. Sequencing was done on a sample of PBMCs. CDR3 amino acids: CASSSGLAAAGELFF. CDR3 sequence (DNA): TGTGCCAGCAGCTCTGGACTAGCAGCCGCCGGGGAGCTGTTTTTT.